Given below is one T cell receptor beta chain in context. This specimen belongs to a study of T cell changes during pregnancy in multiple sclerosis. The assay was immunoSEQ multiplex PCR, and TCRdb's table has in-frame clones only and misses some. The data contain 95,000 to 100,000 clones, about 91% of them singletons. Germline assignment: CDR1 SGDLS and CDR2 YYNGEE. The CDR3 is made up of 14 amino acids. V trimming: 3 bases; J trimming: 2 bases; junction bases outside the gene matches: 5. Sequences were derived from peripheral blood, sampled after pregnancy. The chain uses TRBV9 and TRBJ2-7; TRBD1 agrees at 7 bases. The receptor was derived from a female donor in good health, enrolled as a control in a pregnancy study. DNA of the CDR3: TGTGCCAGCAGCGCCGGACAGGAGACCTACGAGCAGTACTTC. It is translated as CASSAGQETYEQYF.